Listed below are T cell receptor beta chains from one sample, sequenced in a study of OX40 agonist ivuxolimab in advanced cancers. The data were produced by immunoSEQ multiplex PCR, yet TCRdb's version contains in-frame clones alone and is incomplete. The sample shows 42,000 or so clones, about 82% of them seen only once. Sequences were derived from CD4+ or CD8+ T cells sorted from blood, sampled in a trial of the OX40 agonist ivuxolimab. These receptors all come from an adult with an advanced solid tumor such as melanoma, head and neck, liver or kidney cancer. Both conserved end residues are part of each CDR3. The D gene is left open where the match is weak. The listing skips clone size in some rows; elsewhere it reads once, few, many or a size class.

TRBV6-6	NA	TRBJ1-1	NA	TGTGCCATAAAAGTAAACAAGAACACTGAAGCTTTCTTT	CAIKVNKNTEAFF
TRBV2	NA	TRBJ2-2	NA	TGTGCCAGCAGTGAAAGGGGTCCTTACACCGGGGAGCTGTTTTTT	CASSERGPYTGELFF
TRBV6-5	NA	TRBJ1-3	NA	TGTGCCAGCAGTCCGCAGGACTACTCTGGAAACACCATATATTTT	CASSPQDYSGNTIYF
TRBV7-9	NA	TRBJ1-4	NA	TGTGCCAGCAGCTTACTTGGGCTTAATGAAAAACTGTTTTTT	CASSLLGLNEKLFF
TRBV6-5	TRBD2	TRBJ2-2	once	TGTGCCAGCAGTTACTCGGCGGGGGCGAACACCGGGGAGCTGTTTTTT	CASSYSAGANTGELFF
TRBV10-2	NA	TRBJ1-2	NA	TGCGCCAGCAGCGACGGACTGGCCCGGGGCTACACCTTC	CASSDGLARGYTF
TRBV4-3	NA	TRBJ2-7	NA	TGCGCCAGCAGCCAAGGCGGGTGGAACGAGCAGTACTTC	CASSQGGWNEQYF
TRBV27	TRBD2	TRBJ2-3	NA	TGTGCCAGCACCCATGACGGGTGGGGGGGTGCAGATACGCAGTATTTT	CASTHDGWGGADTQYF
TRBV19	TRBD1	TRBJ1-1	once	TGTGCCAGTAGTATAGGGGCAGGGGGTACCACTGAAGCTTTCTTT	CASSIGAGGTTEAFF
TRBV5-4	NA	TRBJ1-3	few	TGTGCCAGCAGCTTGGGCGAGAGAAGCTCTGGAAACACCATATATTTT	CASSLGERSSGNTIYF
TRBV7-9	NA	TRBJ2-7	NA	TGTGCCAGCAGCCCCATCTACGAGCAGTACTTC	CASSPIYEQYF
TRBV27	TRBD1	TRBJ2-5	NA	TGTGCCAGCAGTTTATTCGGGACAGAAAGAGAGACCCAGTACTTC	CASSLFGTERETQYF
TRBV19	TRBD1	TRBJ2-5	NA	TGTGCCAGTAGCACCCAGGGGGTCCAAGAGACCCAGTACTTC	CASSTQGVQETQYF
TRBV12-5	NA	TRBJ1-2	NA	TGTGCTAGTGGTTTTAGTCTGGGATATGGCTACACCTTC	CASGFSLGYGYTF
TRBV4-1	NA	TRBJ1-6	NA	TGCGCCAGCAGCCAAGGGCGATCTATCGGGGGGTATGATTCACCCCTCCACTTT	CASSQGRSIGGYDSPLHF
TRBV6-6	NA	TRBJ1-6	NA	TGTGCCAGCAGTTACTCTAACGGGGGGACTCCCCTCCACTTT	CASSYSNGGTPLHF
TRBV11-2	NA	TRBJ2-1	once	TGTGCCAGCAGCTTGGGCATCTTGGATGAGCAGTTCTTC	CASSLGILDEQFF
TRBV5-6	NA	TRBJ1-3	once	TGTGCCAGCAGCTTGGGCCCAGAGAGGGGAAACACCATATATTTT	CASSLGPERGNTIYF
TRBV14	NA	TRBJ1-1	NA	TGTGCCAGCAGCGAAGGGGGAGGGGCTTTCTTT	CASSEGGGAFF
TRBV27	TRBD2	TRBJ2-1	NA	TGTGCCAGCAGCCGTAGCGGGAGAAGCTCCTACAATGAGCAGTTCTTC	CASSRSGRSSYNEQFF
TRBV4-3	NA	TRBJ1-2	NA	TGCGCCAGCAGCCAAGAAGAGGACAGTAACTATGGCTACACCTTC	CASSQEEDSNYGYTF
TRBV6-5	NA	TRBJ2-5	NA	TGTGCCAGCACTCCCTCCGGGACAGCAGCGGGGACCCAGTACTTC	CASTPSGTAAGTQYF
TRBV4-1	TRBD1	TRBJ1-4	NA	TGCGCCAGCAGCCAAGAAGGGAGATCGGGACAGGGGAGTGAAAAACTGTTTTTT	CASSQEGRSGQGSEKLFF
TRBV9	NA	TRBJ1-3	NA	TGTGCCAGCAGCGCCAGATCTGATGACACCATATATTTT	CASSARSDDTIYF
TRBV5-6	NA	TRBJ1-1	NA	TGTGCCAGCAGCTTGGCCCACTATAAAGCTTTCTTT	CASSLAHYKAFF
TRBV6-5	NA	TRBJ1-1	NA	TGTGCCAGCAGTTACGTCGGTCAGAACACTGAAGCTTTCTTT	CASSYVGQNTEAFF